This entry is about one T cell receptor (beta chain). What it binds is not known. Total RNA amounts of at least 5 micrograms were extracted per sample. The authors ran a second PCR of about 6 to 12 cycles using a sample-barcoded 5' primer and a J-beta primer mix. Each CDR3 protein gets one entry after TCRdb re-called the 5' RACE reads with MiXCR. Altogether some 1.7 million distinct CDR3 sequences are present, about 28% being singletons, with the ten largest covering more than 6%. This sample was included in a study of blood T cells in healthy people across ages. Study at large: There was about one barcoded beta molecule captured by template switching per two T cells. Overall study results and limits: Observed TCR beta diversity showed a strong correlation with the percentage of naive T cells as measured by flow cytometry. Among long-lived donors, naive CD4+ cells were more numerous and diversity higher than in aged donors.

Germline-derived CDR1 and CDR2 are DFQATT and SNEGSKA (reference sequence). Trimming cost V 1 base and J 8 bases; bases outside gene matches: 6. The length of the CDR3 is 13 residues. Sequencing was carried out using blood. This TCR was recovered from a woman between 25 and 40 years old in good health. The rearrangement joins TRBV20-1 to TRBJ1-1; 8 positions agree with TRBD1. DNA of the CDR3: TGCAGTGCTAGAGCCCCGACAGGGGTCGAAGCTTTCTTT. Encoded protein: CSARAPTGVEAFF.